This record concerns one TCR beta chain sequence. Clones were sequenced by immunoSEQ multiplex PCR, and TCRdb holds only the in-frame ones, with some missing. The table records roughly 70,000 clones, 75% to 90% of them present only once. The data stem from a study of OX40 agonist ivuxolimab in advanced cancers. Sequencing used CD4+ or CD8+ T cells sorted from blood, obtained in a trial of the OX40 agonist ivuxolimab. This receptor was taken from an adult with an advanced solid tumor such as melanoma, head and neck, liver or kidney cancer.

DNA for the CDR3: TGTGCCAGCAGTGGCGTAGAACGTATTTTCTACGAGCAGTACGTC. Translation gives CASSGVERIFYEQYV. The chain couples TRBV6-1 to TRBJ2-7; D ambiguous. V shed 4 bases and J shed 3 bases, with 16 bases lying between them. Germline CDR1 reads MNHNS; CDR2 reads SASEGT. This CDR3 is 15 amino acids long.